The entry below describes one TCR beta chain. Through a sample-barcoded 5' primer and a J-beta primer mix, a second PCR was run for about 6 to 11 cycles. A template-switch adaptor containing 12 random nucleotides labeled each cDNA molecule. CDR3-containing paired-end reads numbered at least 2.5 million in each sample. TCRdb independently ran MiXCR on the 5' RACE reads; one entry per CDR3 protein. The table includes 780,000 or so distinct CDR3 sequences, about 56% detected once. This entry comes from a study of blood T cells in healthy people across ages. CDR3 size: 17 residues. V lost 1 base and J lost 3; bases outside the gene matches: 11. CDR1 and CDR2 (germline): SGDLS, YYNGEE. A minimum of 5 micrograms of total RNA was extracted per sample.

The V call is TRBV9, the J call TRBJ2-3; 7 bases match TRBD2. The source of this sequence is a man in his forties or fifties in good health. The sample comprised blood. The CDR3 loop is CASSVLTGGLQTDTQYF. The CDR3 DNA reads TGTGCCAGCAGCGTACTGACGGGAGGACTACAGACAGATACGCAGTATTTT.